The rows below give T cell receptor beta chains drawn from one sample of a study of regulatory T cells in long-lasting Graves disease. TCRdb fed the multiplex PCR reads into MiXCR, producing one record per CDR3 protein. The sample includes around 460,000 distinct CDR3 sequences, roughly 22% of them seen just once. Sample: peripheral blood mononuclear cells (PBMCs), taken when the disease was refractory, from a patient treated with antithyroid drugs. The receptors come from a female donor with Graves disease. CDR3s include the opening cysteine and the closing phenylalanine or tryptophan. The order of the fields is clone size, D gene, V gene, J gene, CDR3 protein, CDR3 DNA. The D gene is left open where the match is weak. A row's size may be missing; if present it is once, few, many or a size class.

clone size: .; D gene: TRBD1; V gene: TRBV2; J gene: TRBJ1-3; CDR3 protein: CASSLLTGGSGNTIYF; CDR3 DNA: TGTGCCAGCAGCCTACTAACAGGGGGCTCTGGAAACACCATATATTTT
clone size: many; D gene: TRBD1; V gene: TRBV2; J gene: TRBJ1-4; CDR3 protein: CASNFRDSNEKLFF; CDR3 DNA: TGTGCCAGCAATTTCCGGGACAGTAATGAAAAACTGTTTTTT
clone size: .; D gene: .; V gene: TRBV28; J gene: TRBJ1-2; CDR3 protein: CASRGLIWYGYTF; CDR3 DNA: TGTGCCAGCAGGGGTCTTATCTGGTATGGCTACACCTTC
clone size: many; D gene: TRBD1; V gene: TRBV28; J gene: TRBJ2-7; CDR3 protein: CASSSLGQGYEQYF; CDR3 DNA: TGTGCCAGCAGTTCCCTCGGACAGGGTTACGAGCAGTACTTC
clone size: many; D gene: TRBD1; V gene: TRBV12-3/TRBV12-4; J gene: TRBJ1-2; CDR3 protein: CASSSLQGADYGYTF; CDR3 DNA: TGTGCCAGCAGTTCCCTACAGGGGGCCGACTATGGCTACACCTTC
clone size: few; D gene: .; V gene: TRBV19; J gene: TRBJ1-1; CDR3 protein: CASSPPGRAAAEAFF; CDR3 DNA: TGTGCCAGTAGTCCCCCCGGAAGGGCGGCGGCTGAAGCTTTCTTT
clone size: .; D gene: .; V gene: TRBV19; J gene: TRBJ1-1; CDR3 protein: CASSIDGGSVEAFF; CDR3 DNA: TGTGCCAGTAGTATAGATGGAGGGTCAGTTGAAGCTTTCTTT
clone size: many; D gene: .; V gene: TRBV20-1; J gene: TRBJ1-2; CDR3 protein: CSARDNRQGGYTF; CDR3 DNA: TGCAGTGCTAGAGATAATAGGCAGGGCGGCTACACCTTC
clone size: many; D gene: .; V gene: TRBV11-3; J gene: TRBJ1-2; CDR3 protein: CATFDGGKYGYTF; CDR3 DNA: TGTGCCACCTTCGATGGGGGAAAGTATGGCTACACCTTC
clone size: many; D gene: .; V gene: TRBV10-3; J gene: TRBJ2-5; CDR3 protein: CASSVGWDQETQYF; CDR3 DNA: TGTGCCAGCAGCGTGGGGTGGGACCAAGAGACCCAGTACTTC
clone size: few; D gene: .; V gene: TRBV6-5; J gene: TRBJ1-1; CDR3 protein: CASSYSEGGNTEAFF; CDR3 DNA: TGTGCCAGCAGTTACTCGGAGGGGGGGAACACTGAAGCTTTCTTT
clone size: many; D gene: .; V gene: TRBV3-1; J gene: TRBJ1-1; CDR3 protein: CASSHRSEAFF; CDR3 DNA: TGTGCCAGCAGCCATCGGTCTGAAGCTTTCTTT
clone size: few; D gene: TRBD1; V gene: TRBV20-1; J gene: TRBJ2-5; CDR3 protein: CSASDREETQYF; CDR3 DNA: TGCAGTGCCTCGGACAGGGAAGAGACCCAGTACTTC
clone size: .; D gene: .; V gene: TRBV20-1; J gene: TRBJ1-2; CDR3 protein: CSAPRDTDRGYTF; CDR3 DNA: TGCAGTGCTCCCCGGGACACGGATCGTGGCTACACCTTC
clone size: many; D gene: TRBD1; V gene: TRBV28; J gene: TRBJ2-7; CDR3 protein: CASSSRDRDTYEQYF; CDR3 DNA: TGTGCCAGCAGTTCCCGGGACAGGGACACCTACGAGCAGTACTTC
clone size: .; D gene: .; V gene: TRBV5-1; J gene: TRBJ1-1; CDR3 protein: CASRFRPARVNDTEAFF; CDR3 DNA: TGCGCCAGCAGGTTCCGGCCTGCCCGGGTCAATGACACTGAAGCTTTCTTT